This T cell receptor beta chain comes out of a study of human T cells and chemical hapten exposure. Study-wide points: Once DPC sensitization occurred, TCRs above 1 in 1000 frequency showed no change.

Each CDR3 protein is one row after TCRdb ran MiXCR on the RACE reads. Of fewer than 400,000 distinct CDR3 sequences listed, about 7% are singletons. This clonotype was seen a few times. Its target is not known. Trimming took 2 bases from V and 11 from J, leaving 11 bases between them. The CDR3 runs 12 residues. Germline V gene data show CDR1 as MNHEY and CDR2 as SMNVEV (reference sequence). The time point: patch test 1, 2 weeks after DPC sensitization. Sample treatment: therapeutic diphenylcyclopropenone sensitization with weekly scalp DPC. The chain carries TRBV27 and TRBJ2-3; weak D call: TRBD2 (6 bases). Sequenced material: whole blood, taken in connection with sensitization to the hapten diphenylcyclopropenone (DPC). The clonotype comes from a woman under 30 with alopecia areata. Some clones in this sample may be carry-over from other donors' samples. CDR3 loop: CASSLGHGGQYF. The CDR3 region has the DNA TGTGCCAGCAGTTTAGGGCACGGGGGGCAGTATTTT.